One and the same sample provided the 6 T cell receptor beta chains below, sequenced in a study of radiation and T cells in renal cell carcinoma. Time point reported: blood 2 weeks post-SBRT. Described treatment: 15 Gy SBRT to primary tumor, nephrectomy 4 weeks later. Profiling relied on immunoSEQ multiplex PCR, and the TCRdb table lists in-frame clones only, not all of them. Of just under 80,000 clones listed, 65% to 90% are singletons. Sample: blood, taken from a patient whose treatment included radiotherapy and nephrectomy. All receptors derive from a woman aged 45-65 years with renal cell carcinoma.

The V and J genes are TRBV29-1 and TRBJ1-2; D unresolved. The germline gives CDR1 SQVTM, CDR2 ANQGSEA. The CDR3 runs to 11 residues. V lost 6 bases to trimming and J lost 6 bases, with 11 bases between them. The chain's CDR3 is CSVPSANGYTF. CDR3 coding DNA: TGCAGCGTCCCTTCGGCGAATGGCTACACCTTC. The whole variable domain, remainder taken from reference TRBV29-1 and TRBJ1-2, is SAVISQKPSRDICQRGTSLTIQCQVDSQVTMMFWYRQQPGQSLTLIATANQGSEATYESGFVIDKFPISRPNLTFSTLTVSNMSPEDSSIYLCSVPSANGYTFGSGTRLTVV.

The chain uses TRBV6-5 and TRBJ1-5; 8 nucleotides match TRBD1. The CDR3 extends over 16 amino acids. V was pared by 2 bases and J by 4 bases, with 7 bases of the junction left unmatched. CDR1 and CDR2 (germline): MNHEY, SVGAGI. The CDR3 DNA reads as TGTGCCAGCAGTTACCAGGGGACAGGCATTAATCAGCCCCAGCATTTT. Its translation is CASSYQGTGINQPQHF.

The chain links TRBV7-9 to TRBJ2-2; weak D call: TRBD2 (6 bases). This CDR3 has 15 residues. Germline CDR1 is SEHNR and CDR2 is FQNEAQ (reference sequence). Deletions cut 0 bases from V and 7 bases from J, with 12 bases between. The CDR3 protein is CASSLASVADGELFF. CDR3 coding DNA: TGTGCCAGCAGCTTAGCGTCGGTAGCGGACGGGGAGCTGTTTTTT. Drawing the rest from reference TRBV7-9 and TRBJ2-2, the complete variable domain is DTGVSQNPRHKITKRGQNVTFRCDPISEHNRLYWYRQTLGQGPEFLTYFQNEAQLEKSRLLSDRFSAERPKGSFSTLEIQRTEQGDSAMYLCASSLASVADGELFFGEGSRLTVL.

The V and J genes are TRBV19 and TRBJ1-5; no clear D gene. The germline CDR1 and CDR2 sequences are LNHDA and SQIVND (reference sequence). The CDR3 consists of 17 residues. V gave up 0 bases and J gave up 0 bases, with 12 bases separating them. The CDR3: CASSIDEDTYSNQPQHF. For the CDR3, the DNA is TGTGCCAGTAGTATAGATGAAGACACGTATAGCAATCAGCCCCAGCATTTT.

The rearrangement links TRBV7-2 to TRBJ1-3; 7 nucleotides align to TRBD1. Trimming at V came to 3 bases and at J to 5 bases, leaving 4 bases not matched to a gene. The CDR3 runs 14 residues. Germline V CDR1 and CDR2: SGHTA, FQGNSA. The CDR3, as DNA: TGTGCCAGCAGCTTGACAGGGAACAGAAACACCATATATTTT. Its translation: CASSLTGNRNTIYF.

This chain connects TRBV6-5 to TRBJ2-5; D assignment may be TRBD1 or TRBD2 (5 bases each). Trimming took 6 bases from V and 5 from J, leaving 16 bases between them. The germline CDR1 and CDR2 sequences are MNHEY and SVGAGI. CDR3 length equals 14 residues. The chain's CDR3 is CASRTPGTLETQYF. CDR3 nucleotide sequence: TGTGCCAGCAGGACCCCCGGGACCTTGGAGACCCAGTACTTC.